The T cell receptor beta chain described here comes from a study of cytotoxic CD8 clonotypes in ibrutinib-treated CLL. Turning to this clone: Other DNA variants within this sample encode the same CDR3.

The CDR3 runs 13 residues. The trim removed 5 bases at V and 5 bases at J, leaving 2 bases unmatched. Germline CDR1 and CDR2: MNHNS and SASEGT. Repertoires were generated with immunoSEQ multiplex PCR, while TCRdb's copy carries only in-frame clones and drops some. The sample gives approximately 84,000 clones, just over 85% of which show up once; less than 6.5% is in the top ten. The V and J genes are TRBV6-1 and TRBJ1-5; 8 bases agree with TRBD1. The sequenced sample was PBMCs, obtained before ibrutinib treatment. The source of this sequence is a human donor with chronic lymphocytic leukemia. This CDR3 is CASSQDRDQPQHF. CDR3 DNA: TGTGCCAGCAGTCAGGACAGGGATCAGCCCCAGCATTTT.